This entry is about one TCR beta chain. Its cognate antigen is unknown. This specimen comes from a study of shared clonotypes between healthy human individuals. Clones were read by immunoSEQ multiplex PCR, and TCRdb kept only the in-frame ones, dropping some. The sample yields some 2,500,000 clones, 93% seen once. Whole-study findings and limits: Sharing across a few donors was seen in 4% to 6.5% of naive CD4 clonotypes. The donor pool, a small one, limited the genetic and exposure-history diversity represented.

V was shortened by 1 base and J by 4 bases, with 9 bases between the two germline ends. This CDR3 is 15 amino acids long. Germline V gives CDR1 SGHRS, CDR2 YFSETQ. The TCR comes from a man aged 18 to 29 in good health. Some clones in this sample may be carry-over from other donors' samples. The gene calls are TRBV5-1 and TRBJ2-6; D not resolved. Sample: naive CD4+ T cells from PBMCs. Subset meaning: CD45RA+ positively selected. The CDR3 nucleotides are TGCGCCAGCAGCTTGATGAGGACCGGGGCCAACGTCCTGACTTTC. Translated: CASSLMRTGANVLTF.